A single sample gave rise to the 22 T cell receptor beta chains below, sequenced in a study of blood T cell repertoires in COVID-19. Sequenced by immunoSEQ multiplex PCR; TCRdb stores in-frame clones only, minus some. The sample carries roughly 140,000 clones, 65% to 90% recorded once. Source material: peripheral blood. The receptors stem from a man aged 50-59 years with acute or convalescent COVID-19.

The chain couples TRBV2 to TRBJ1-6, with TRBD1 matching over 9 bases. The germline V gene encodes CDR1 SNHLY and CDR2 FYNNEI. The CDR3 extends over 14 amino acids. V dropped 5 bases and J dropped 7; count of bases not matched to a gene: 3. The DNA for the CDR3 is TGTGCCAGCAGTCCCGGGACAGGGAATTCACCCCTCCACTTT. It yields the protein CASSPGTGNSPLHF.

The chain links TRBV28 to TRBJ1-1; the D gene is possibly TRBD1 (6 bases). The germline V gene has CDR1 MDHEN and CDR2 SYDVKM. Trimming left V 5 bases short and J 1 base short, with 17 bases between. This CDR3 contains 16 residues. The CDR3 protein is CASSATQGLGNTEAFF. CDR3 nucleotides: TGTGCCAGCAGTGCAACCCAGGGGCTGGGGAACACTGAAGCTTTCTTT.

This clone was seen a few times. The gene calls are TRBV28 and TRBJ1-2; 7 bases align to TRBD1. Trimming removed 5 bases from V and 4 bases from J; junction bases left unmatched: 10. Germline CDR1 MDHEN, CDR2 SYDVKM. CDR3 length: 15 amino acids. The CDR3 sequence: CASSRQPGQIYGYTF. The CDR3 nucleotides are TGTGCCAGCAGTAGACAGCCGGGACAGATCTATGGCTACACCTTC.

The V gene is TRBV6-5, the J gene TRBJ2-1; 8 positions match TRBD1. The CDR3 spans 15 residues. After removal of 6 bases from V and 1 base from J, the junction contained 5 bases not matched to a gene. The germline gives CDR1 MNHEY, CDR2 SVGAGI. The CDR3 DNA reads TGTGCCAGCAGCCACAGGGGGAAGTCCTACAATGAGCAGTTCTTC. It yields the protein CASSHRGKSYNEQFF.

The rearrangement uses TRBV7-8 and TRBJ1-2, with D hard to call. V was trimmed by 5 bases and J by 4 bases, leaving 14 bases between them. This CDR3 is built from 14 residues. CDR1 and CDR2 (germline): SGHVS, FQNEAQ. The CDR3 reads CASSQGRGVYGYTF. DNA for the CDR3: TGTGCCAGCAGCCAAGGGCGGGGAGTCTATGGCTACACCTTC.

A single count supports this clone. The chain couples TRBV3-1 (or the pseudogene TRBV3-2) to TRBJ2-1, with D hard to call. This CDR3 contains 16 residues. Trimming stripped 4 bases from V and 0 bases from J, with 13 bases between. The germline CDR1 and CDR2 sequences are LGHDT and YNNKEL (reference sequence). CDR3 in amino acids: CASSPHGPSSYNEQFF. The CDR3 DNA is TGTGCCAGCAGCCCCCACGGTCCGAGCTCCTACAATGAGCAGTTCTTC.

The CDR3 sequence: CASRWTGGTGELFF. As DNA, the CDR3 is TGCGCCAGCAGGTGGACAGGGGGAACCGGGGAGCTGTTTTTT. The chain couples TRBV5-1 to TRBJ2-2, with 10 nucleotides matching TRBD1. The CDR3 consists of 14 residues. Trimming cost V 5 bases and J 5 bases; bases outside gene matches: 3. Germline V gives CDR1 SGHRS, CDR2 YFSETQ.

This clone was picked up one time. J is TRBJ1-1 and V is TRBV25-1; possibly TRBD1 for D (5 bases). Germline V gives CDR1 MGHDK, CDR2 SYGVNS. Trimming cost V 6 bases and J 4 bases, with 15 bases left between them. The CDR3 has 14 residues. The CDR3 nucleotides read TGTGCCAGCAGGGCCCGAGAGACAGTCACTGAAGCTTTCTTT. Protein: CASRARETVTEAFF.

The chain is built from TRBV4-2 and TRBJ1-5; 8 bases match TRBD1. The ends lost 0 bases at V and 7 bases at J; junction bases unmatched: 5. CDR3 length equals 15 residues. Germline lookup yields CDR1 LGHNA and CDR2 YNFKEQ. The CDR3 spells CASSQETGGAQPQHF. DNA for the CDR3: TGTGCCAGCAGCCAAGAAACAGGGGGAGCGCAGCCCCAGCATTTT.

The chain carries TRBV12-3 or TRBV12-4 and TRBJ2-1; 11 bases match TRBD2. The CDR3 runs 13 residues. Trimming took 3 bases from V and 10 from J; bases not matched to a gene: 2. The DNA for the CDR3 is TGTGCCAGCAGTTTGTCTAGCGGGGGGGAGCAGTTCTTC. Translated, it gives CASSLSSGGEQFF.

The rearrangement uses TRBV6-6 and TRBJ1-4; TRBD1 matches 9 bases. This CDR3 contains 14 residues. The trim removed 8 bases at V and 7 bases at J, leaving 8 bases unmatched. Germline V gene lookup returns CDR1 MNHNY and CDR2 SVGAGI (reference sequence). The CDR3 loop reads CASLTGGLGEKLFF. In DNA, the CDR3 is TGTGCCAGCCTAACAGGGGGCTTGGGTGAAAAACTGTTTTTT.

The sample holds a few counts of this clone. J is TRBJ1-2 and V is TRBV10-3; 8 nucleotides line up with TRBD1. Germline V lookup: CDR1 ENHRY, CDR2 SYGVKD. CDR3 length: 18 amino acids. V dropped 0 bases and J dropped 0; count of bases not matched to a gene: 9. CDR3 protein: CAISESRTGTIANYGYTF. CDR3 DNA: TGTGCCATCAGTGAGTCCAGGACAGGGACGATAGCTAACTATGGCTACACCTTC.

The chain combines TRBV11-2 with TRBJ2-7; 12 bases line up with TRBD2. The J segment lost 2 bases and the V segment lost 3 bases, leaving 2 bases of the junction unmatched. Germline V gives CDR1 SGHAT, CDR2 FQNNGV. The CDR3 has 15 amino acids. DNA of the CDR3: TGTGCCAGCAGCTTGCTAGCGGGAGGGGCCTACGAGCAGTACTTC. It codes for CASSLLAGGAYEQYF.

The chain is built from TRBV18 and TRBJ2-1; the D gene is possibly TRBD1 (6 bases). The germline V and J ends were trimmed by 0 bases and 4 bases, with 13 bases remaining between them. Per the germline V gene, CDR1 is KGHSH and CDR2 is LQKENI. The CDR3 sequence is 16 residues long. The CDR3 here is CASSPPGHQNYNEQFF. The CDR3 nucleotides are TGTGCCAGCTCACCACCGGGACACCAGAATTACAATGAGCAGTTCTTC. Full variable domain (outside the CDR3, taken from reference TRBV18 and TRBJ2-1): NAGVMQNPRHLVRRRGQEARLRCSPMKGHSHVYWYRQLPEEGLKFMVYLQKENIIDESGMPKERFSAEFPKEGPSILRIQQVVRGDSAAYFCASSPPGHQNYNEQFFGPGTRLTVL.

V and J are TRBV28 and TRBJ2-3; D is possibly TRBD1 (5 bases). The V end was cut by 6 bases, the J end by 0 bases, with 7 bases between. CDR1 is MDHEN and CDR2 is SYDVKM in the germline V gene. The CDR3 sequence is 13 residues long. CDR3 sequence (DNA): TGTGCCAGCAGGACAGCTAGCACAGATACGCAGTATTTT. This sequence encodes CASRTASTDTQYF.

This clone was seen a few times. The chain uses TRBV7-9 and TRBJ2-7; 9 bases agree with TRBD1. The CDR3 extends over 15 amino acids. V shed 5 bases, J shed 2 bases, and the junction held 7 bases outside the gene matches. Germline CDR1 SEHNR, CDR2 FQNEAQ (reference sequence). The CDR3 nucleotides read TGTGCCAGCAGCGGAGGACAGGGGATAGCCTACGAGCAGTACTTC. Its translation is CASSGGQGIAYEQYF.

The chain is built from TRBV6-5 and TRBJ2-7, with D possibly being TRBD2 (6 bases). V gave up 6 bases and J gave up 3 bases, with 12 bases separating them. CDR1 and CDR2 from the germline V gene are MNHEY and SVGAGI. This CDR3 has 13 residues. CDR3 DNA sequence: TGTGCCAGCAGAGGGACTGTGGACTACGAGCAGTACTTC. Protein sequence: CASRGTVDYEQYF.

CDR3 nucleotides: TGTGCCAGCAGCTTAGGTTTCGGAGAGACCCAGTACTTC. This translates into CASSLGFGETQYF. This rearrangement joins TRBV7-2 to TRBJ2-5; no definite D call. Trimming stripped 1 base from V and 4 bases from J, with 7 bases between. CDR3 length equals 13 residues. Germline V gene sequence: CDR1 SGHTA, CDR2 FQGNSA.

This clone has just a few counts. This chain joins TRBV4-1 and TRBJ2-1; 13 bases are a match to TRBD2. V lost 2 bases and J lost 11; bases outside the gene matches: 3. The CDR3 contains 14 residues. Germline V gene sequence: CDR1 MGHRA, CDR2 YSYEKL. The CDR3 loop is CASSQQLAGGKQFF. CDR3 DNA: TGCGCCAGCAGCCAACAACTAGCGGGGGGGAAGCAGTTCTTC.

This rearrangement joins TRBV10-2 to TRBJ2-6; no clear D. The length of the CDR3 is 12 residues. CDR1 and CDR2 from the germline V gene are WSHSY and SAAADI. V was pared by 3 bases and J by 5 bases, with 2 bases between. The CDR3 DNA is TGCGCCAGCAGTGACAGGGCCAACGTCCTGACTTTC. This sequence encodes CASSDRANVLTF.

The chain joins TRBV7-4 to TRBJ1-5, with D possibly matching TRBD1 (6 bases). The CDR3 sequence is 18 residues long. Deletions cut 4 bases from V and 0 bases from J, with 19 bases between. Per the germline V gene, CDR1 is SGHVT and CDR2 is SQSDAQ. Written as DNA, the CDR3 is TGTGCCAGCAGCTCCCAACCAGGGGTTTTGTGTAGCAATCAGCCCCAGCATTTT. It yields the protein CASSSQPGVLCSNQPQHF.

The chain employs TRBV5-6 and TRBJ1-5; no clear D gene. This CDR3 comprises 16 residues. The V gene lost 0 bases and the J gene lost 0 bases, with 10 bases spanning the gap. Germline CDR1 is SGHDT and CDR2 is YYEEEE. CDR3 loop: CASSLAGAVSNQPQHF. The CDR3 bases are TGTGCCAGCAGCTTGGCCGGAGCAGTTAGCAATCAGCCCCAGCATTTT.